This T cell receptor beta chain derives from a study of post-analysis software for immune sequencing data. The germline V gene encodes CDR1 KGHDR and CDR2 SFDVKD. V lost 9 bases and J lost 0, with 12 bases in between. The CDR3 consists of 14 residues. Tagging with unique molecular identifiers was a feature of the TCR beta cDNA libraries. It was from about 0.94 to 9.7 million T cells that some 470,000 cDNA molecules came. Each CDR3 protein is one row after TCRdb ran MiXCR on the PCR reads. The table shows about 760,000 distinct CDR3 sequences, with around 27% occurring only once. General observations from the study: Five or six TRBV segments were significantly more frequent in patients than in controls. TRBV5-6, TRBV5-1 and TRBV20-1 were among these segments. By F measure, samples from a shared preparation batch strongly co-clustered. Controls showed significantly higher normalized Chao1 diversity than did multiple sclerosis patients.

This clonotype was seen more than once but under ten times. Its antigen is currently unknown. Source material: blood. The source of this sequence is a girl aged 10-17 years with multiple sclerosis. The genes are TRBV24-1 and TRBJ2-3; tentatively, D is TRBD1 or TRBD2 (5 bases each). The CDR3 loop is CATEEDTSTDTQYF. The CDR3 DNA sequence: TGTGCCACCGAGGAGGACACTAGCACAGATACGCAGTATTTT.